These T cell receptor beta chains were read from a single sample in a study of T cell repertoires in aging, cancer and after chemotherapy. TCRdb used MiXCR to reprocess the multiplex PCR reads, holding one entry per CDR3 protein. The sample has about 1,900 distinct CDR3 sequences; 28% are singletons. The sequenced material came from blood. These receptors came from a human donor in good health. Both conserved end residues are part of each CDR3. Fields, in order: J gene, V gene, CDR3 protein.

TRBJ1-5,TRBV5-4,CASSLPGSNQPQHF
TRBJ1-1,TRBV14,CASSPNWGEAFF
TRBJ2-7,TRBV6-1,CASSGATGSSYEQYF
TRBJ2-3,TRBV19,CATRRTSGGKLTDTQYF
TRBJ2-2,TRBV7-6,CTSSLFLVNALGGELFF
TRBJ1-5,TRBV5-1,CASSLGGIGQPQHF
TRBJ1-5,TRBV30,CAWSLTGGNQPQHF
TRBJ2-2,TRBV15,CATSRDLTGVNTGELFF
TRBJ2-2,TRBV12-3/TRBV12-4,CAISPAGYTGELFF
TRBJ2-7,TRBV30,CAWREPGQGPEQYF
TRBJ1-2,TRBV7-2,CASSLDLTFIRVDGYTF
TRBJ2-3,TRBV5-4,CASTPRGRGGADTQYF
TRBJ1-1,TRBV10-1,CARKARGGNTEAFF
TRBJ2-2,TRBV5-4,CASGTPDLELFF
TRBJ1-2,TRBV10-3,CASRTGTGRDGYTF
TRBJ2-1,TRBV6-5,CASSYSGAGSGKYNEQFF
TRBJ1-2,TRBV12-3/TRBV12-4,CASSPFSPGQLPWSYTF
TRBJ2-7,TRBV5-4,CASSSNRDTLAGQYF
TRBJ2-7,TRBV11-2,CASSGDNYEQYF
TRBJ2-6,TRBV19,CASSTGRPEANVLTF
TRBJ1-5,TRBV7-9,CASSLGPGAGQPQHF
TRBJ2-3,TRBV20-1,CSASAKRLAGGTLYF
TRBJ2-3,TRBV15,CATSRGLATDTQYF
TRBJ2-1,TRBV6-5,CASSKTGGTYNEQFF
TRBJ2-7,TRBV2,CASNLDTVSYEQYF
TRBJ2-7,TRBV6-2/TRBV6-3,CASSSYLGDYEQYF
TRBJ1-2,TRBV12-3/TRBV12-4,CASSSQTGGAYGYTF
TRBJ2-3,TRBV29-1,CSVRQGVGTTDTQYF
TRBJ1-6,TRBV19,CASSIGANRGSPLHF
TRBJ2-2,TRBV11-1,CASSREGRNTGELFF
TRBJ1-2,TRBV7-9,CASKKDPNYGYTF
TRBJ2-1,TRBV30,CAWSAARRYNEQFF
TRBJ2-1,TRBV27,CASRDLAGGNNEQFF
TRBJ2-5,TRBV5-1,CASSWGLDLETQYF
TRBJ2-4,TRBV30,CAWTPLGLAGGRTKNIQYF
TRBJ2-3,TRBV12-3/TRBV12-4,CASLTSGVIGTDTQYF
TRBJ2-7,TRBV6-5,CASSPVTGVNEQYF
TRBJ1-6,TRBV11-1,CASSLAIGQGDSPLHF
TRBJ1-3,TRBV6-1,CASFRTGGSGNTIYF
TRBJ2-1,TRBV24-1,CATSDPARGADNEQFF